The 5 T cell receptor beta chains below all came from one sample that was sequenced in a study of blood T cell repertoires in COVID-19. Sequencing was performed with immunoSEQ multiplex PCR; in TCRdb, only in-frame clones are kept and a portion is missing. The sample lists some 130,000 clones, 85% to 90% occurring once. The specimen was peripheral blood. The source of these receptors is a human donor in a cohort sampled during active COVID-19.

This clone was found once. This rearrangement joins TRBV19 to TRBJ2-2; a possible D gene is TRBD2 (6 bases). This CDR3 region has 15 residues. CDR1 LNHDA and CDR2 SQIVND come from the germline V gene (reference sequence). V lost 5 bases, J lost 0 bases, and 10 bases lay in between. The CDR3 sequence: CASSLGGTNTGELFF. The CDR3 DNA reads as TGTGCCAGTAGTCTTGGCGGGACGAACACCGGGGAGCTGTTTTTT.

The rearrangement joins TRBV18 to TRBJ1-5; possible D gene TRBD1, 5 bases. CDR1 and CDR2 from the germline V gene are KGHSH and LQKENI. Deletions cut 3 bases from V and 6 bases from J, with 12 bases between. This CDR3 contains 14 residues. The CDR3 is CASSPAGSGQPQHF. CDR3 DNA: TGTGCCAGCTCACCGGCAGGGTCTGGTCAGCCCCAGCATTTT.

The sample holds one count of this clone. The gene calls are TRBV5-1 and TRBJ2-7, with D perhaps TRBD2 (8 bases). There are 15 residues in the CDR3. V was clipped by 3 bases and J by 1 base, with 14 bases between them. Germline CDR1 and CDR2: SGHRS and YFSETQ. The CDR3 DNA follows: TGCGCCAGCAGCTCGGGAGGGGGCTCTTCCTACGAGCAGTACTTC. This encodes CASSSGGGSSYEQYF.

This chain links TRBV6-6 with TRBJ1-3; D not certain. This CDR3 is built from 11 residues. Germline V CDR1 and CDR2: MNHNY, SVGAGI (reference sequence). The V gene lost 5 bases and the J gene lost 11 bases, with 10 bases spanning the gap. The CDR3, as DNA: TGTGCCAGCAGTCCGCAGGTCGCCATATATTTT. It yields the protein CASSPQVAIYF.

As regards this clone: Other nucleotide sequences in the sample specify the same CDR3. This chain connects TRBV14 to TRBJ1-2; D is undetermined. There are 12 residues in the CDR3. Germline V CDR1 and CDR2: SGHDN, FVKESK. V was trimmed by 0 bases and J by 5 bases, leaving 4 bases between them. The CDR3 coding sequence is TGTGCCAGCAGCCAAGAGCGGTATGGCTACACCTTC. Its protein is CASSQERYGYTF.